This T cell receptor (beta chain) came from a study of vaccination and CD4 T cells after COVID-19 (dated by TCRdb to 2022 to 2024). Regarding the research as a whole: SARS-CoV-2 positivity had been established in the convalescent patients by nasal swab PCR, and mild disease was recorded in roughly 9 of these patients and severe disease in one. Post-COVID blood samples were collected from convalescent patients a median of around 100 days after diagnosis, with a range of about 35 to 161 days. In the convalescent cohort there were six males and four females, among whom were two Hispanic individuals, seven Caucasians, two Asians and one multiracial person. The time from the second vaccine dose to post-vaccine blood sampling had a median of roughly 72 days and ranged from 14 to 241 days. In control cultures, a CEFX viral epitope pool was used as positive control, an HIV-1 Nef peptide pool was used as negative control, or no peptide was added. Participants got two doses of the Pfizer-BioNTech BNT162b2 vaccine (n=8) or two doses of the Moderna mRNA-1273 vaccine (n=2). The cultures were stimulated with overlapping spike peptide pools from SARS-CoV-2 and from the common cold coronaviruses HCoV-NL63, HCoV-OC43 and HCoV-229E. In 10 COVID-19 convalescent patients and 4 infection-naive healthy vaccine recipients, researchers compared the spike-specific CD4+ TCR repertoire from before mRNA vaccination with the repertoire from after. The paper's findings and limits, for the study overall: The study included relatively few convalescent patients and did not analyze early timepoints after natural infection. In convalescent patients, nearly all vaccine-specific clones (304 of 307) were found to be mono-reactive for SARS-CoV-2 spike rather than cross-reactive with common cold coronaviruses. Among the post-vaccine SARS-CoV-2-reactive clones in convalescent patients, a median 86.3% showed up only after vaccination, which suggests vaccine-specific priming. An increase in the median number of SARS-CoV-2-reactive clonotypes from more than 20 after infection to about 39 after vaccination was observed, but the change was not found to be significant.

Library construction relied on PCR. At the Johns Hopkins FTIC core, DNA from the cultured CD4+ T cells underwent TCR sequencing with the Oncomine TCR Beta short-read assay. The QIAamp micro DNA kit was used to extract genomic DNA from the cultured CD4+ T cells. Oncomine TCR Beta libraries from cultured CD4+ T cells were pooled with unique dual indexes and sequenced on an Illumina iSeq 100. Processing in the source paper ran as follows. Non-productive sequences were filtered out, and CDR3s that did not start with C, did not end with F or W, or were shorter than 7 amino acids were discarded. Antigen-specific clonotypes were identified with the MANAFEST web application by comparing peptide-stimulated wells with reference and other culture wells. To be called positive, a clone needed an FDR below 0.05, an odds ratio above 5, and a productive frequency above 0.1% in at least two of three replicate wells. A clonotype counted as cross-reactive if it showed significant expansion both in the SARS-CoV-2 spike wells and in at least one common cold coronavirus spike condition. CDR3 homology was assessed with Levenshtein distances (stringdist) and unrooted phylogenetic trees (ape) in R version 3.6.1. TCRdb applied fastp at Q25 and MiXCR to the public reads, then kept only in-frame beta chains. Duplicate CDR3 protein sequences are folded into a single record with the most common DNA and genes. These V and J calls derive from TCRdb rather than the authors' analysis. For this sample there are about 5,500 distinct CDR3 sequences; about 65% appear just once. The ten biggest clones cover around 19% of the sample.

The germline V gene gives CDR1 as MDHEN and CDR2 as SYDVKM. Trimming takes 5 bases from V and 1 base from J, and the germline ends sit 11 bases apart. The CDR3 runs 14 residues from the cysteine to the phenylalanine. This entry keeps only the CDR3 DNA: 42 bases, framed from base 1. Reading the label with the study, this specimen's treatment or condition is: approximately nine-day PBMC culture with coronavirus spike peptide pools or control peptides (ViraFEST assay). The ViraFEST assay was used in the study, in which antigen-specific T cells were expanded with peptide pools and expanded clonotypes were subsequently identified by TCR sequencing. The positive SARS-CoV-2 PCR tests of the convalescent patients were dated from March to December 2020, before the Alpha, Beta and Delta variants emerged in the United States. About 2 million PBMCs per well were cultured in IMDM with 5% human AB serum and approximately 10 IU/ml IL-2, plus 10 ug/ml peptide pools. Half of the culture medium was replaced with fresh IL-2-containing medium on days 3 and 7. CD4+ T cells were isolated after approximately ten days of culture through negative selection using the EasySep CD4+ T cell isolation kit. PBMCs were separated from whole blood using Ficoll-Paque Plus gradient centrifugation and then either used fresh or cryopreserved at -140C. Culture conditions were generally each tested in triplicate wells.

Points on this clonotype: The antigen it recognizes is unknown. Base-call qualities are not available, and no considerably larger clone is one nucleotide away.

Recombination connected TRBV28 to TRBJ1-2, with the D gene uncertain. Material for sequencing was CD4+ T cells from blood, cultured in vitro. The clonotype was recovered from a human donor who had recovered from COVID-19. CDR3 sequence: CASSPGGDNYGYTF. The nucleotide sequence is given as TGTGCCAGCAGTCCGGGAGGTGATAACTATGGCTACACCTTC.